The 7 T cell receptor beta chains below were found in one sample sequenced in a study of CD4+ T cells in melanoma. The table came from immunoSEQ multiplex PCR; TCRdb's copy has only in-frame clones and leaves some out. The table includes around 100,000 clones, 92% detected once. Material for sequencing was peripheral blood. These receptor sequences come from a human donor with melanoma.

V gene TRBV4-3 combines with J gene TRBJ2-3; 7 bases are shared with TRBD2. CDR1 LGHNA and CDR2 YSLEER come from the germline V gene. The J segment lost 4 bases and the V segment lost 2 bases, leaving 9 bases of the junction unmatched. The CDR3 consists of 16 residues. The CDR3 loop is CASSQRRGGRADTQYF. The DNA of the CDR3 is TGCGCCAGCAGCCAACGCCGCGGGGGTAGGGCAGATACGCAGTATTTT.

The chain links TRBV2 to TRBJ1-1; D remains unclear. Germline V CDR1 and CDR2: SNHLY, FYNNEI. V was shortened by 5 bases and J by 0 bases, with 10 bases between the two germline ends. The CDR3 is made up of 14 amino acids. CDR3 region: CASSQLAMNTEAFF. DNA for the CDR3: TGTGCCAGCAGTCAGCTAGCCATGAACACTGAAGCTTTCTTT.

This chain links TRBV6-6 with TRBJ1-1; weak D call: TRBD1 (5 bases). The CDR3 has 14 amino acids. The ends were cut back, 8 bases at V and 1 base at J, with 14 bases in the middle. Per the germline V gene, CDR1 is MNHNY and CDR2 is SVGAGI (reference sequence). Here the CDR3 reads CASPSRGGNTEAFF. CDR3 coding DNA: TGTGCCAGCCCTTCCCGGGGCGGGAACACTGAAGCTTTCTTT.

The gene calls are TRBV10-3 and TRBJ2-3; 7 nucleotides match TRBD1. Unmatched junction bases numbered 4, after V lost 10 bases and J lost 3 bases. There are 12 residues in the CDR3. Germline CDR1 and CDR2: ENHRY and SYGVKD. CDR3 protein: CATETGTDTQYF. The CDR3 DNA sequence: TGTGCCACCGAGACAGGGACAGATACGCAGTATTTT.

The rearrangement links TRBV28 to TRBJ2-5; 9 bases map to TRBD1. CDR3 length equals 14 residues. V trimming: 5 bases; J trimming: 5 bases; junction bases outside the gene matches: 6. The germline CDR1 and CDR2 sequences are MDHEN and SYDVKM. The CDR3 sequence: CASSADRGRETQYF. CDR3 DNA sequence: TGTGCCAGCAGTGCGGACAGGGGTAGGGAGACCCAGTACTTC.

The table lists this clone with a count of one. This rearrangement joins TRBV11-2 to TRBJ1-4; D not resolved. V dropped 3 bases and J dropped 6 bases, with 2 bases sitting between them. The CDR3 spans 11 residues. In germline, CDR1 is SGHAT, CDR2 FQNNGV. The CDR3 DNA is TGTGCCAGCAGCTTGGATGAAAAACTGTTTTTT. As protein: CASSLDEKLFF. The variable domain in full, completed from reference TRBV11-2 and TRBJ1-4, reads EAGVAQSPRYKIIEKRQSVAFWCNPISGHATLYWYQQILGQGPKLLIQFQNNGVVDDSQLPKDRFSAERLKGVDSTLKIQPAKLEDSAVYLCASSLDEKLFFGSGTQLSVL.

The chain employs TRBV19 and TRBJ1-2; 9 positions match TRBD1. J lost 4 bases, V lost 4 bases, and 7 bases had no gene match. The CDR3 length is 15 residues. Germline V CDR1 and CDR2: LNHDA, SQIVND (reference sequence). This CDR3 is CASSTITGGSYGYTF. The CDR3 DNA reads as TGTGCCAGTAGTACGATAACAGGGGGCAGCTATGGCTACACCTTC.